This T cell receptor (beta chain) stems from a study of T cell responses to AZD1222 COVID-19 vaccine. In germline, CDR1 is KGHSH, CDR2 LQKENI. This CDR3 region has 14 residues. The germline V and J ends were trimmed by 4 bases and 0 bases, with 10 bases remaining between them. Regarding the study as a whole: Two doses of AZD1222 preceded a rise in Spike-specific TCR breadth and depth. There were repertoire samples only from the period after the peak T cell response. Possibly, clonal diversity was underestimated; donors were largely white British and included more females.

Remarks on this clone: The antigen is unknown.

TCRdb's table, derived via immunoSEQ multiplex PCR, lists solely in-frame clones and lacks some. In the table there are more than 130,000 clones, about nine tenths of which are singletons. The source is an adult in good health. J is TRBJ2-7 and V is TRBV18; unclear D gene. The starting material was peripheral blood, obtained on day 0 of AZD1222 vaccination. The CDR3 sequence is CASSLRTGSYEQYF. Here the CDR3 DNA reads TGTGCCAGCTCACTCAGAACGGGCTCCTACGAGCAGTACTTC.